This record looks at one TCR beta chain sequence and its context. Antigen unknown. Profiling relied on immunoSEQ multiplex PCR, and the TCRdb table lists in-frame clones only, not all of them. The table has nearly 20,000 clones, 70% to 85% seen once; the top ten hold under 15%. The sample comes from a study of STAT5B mutations in CD4+ large granular lymphocyte leukemia. Study outcomes and limitations: Without HLA matching, higher CD4+ than CD8+ T-LGLL clonality could reflect small sample size. About 26% of private leukemic clonotypes occurred rarely in other patients' non-leukemic repertoires.

Germline values: CDR1 MNHNY, CDR2 SVGAGI (reference sequence). V shed 2 bases and J 6 bases; nucleotides not matched to a gene: 5. The CDR3 is 15 amino acids. The sequence was collected from a human donor in good health. The rearrangement joins TRBV6-6 to TRBJ2-2, with 8 positions matching TRBD1. The sequenced material came from CD4+ T cells from blood buffy coats. CDR3 bases: TGTGCCAGCAGTTACCCGACAGGGGTTGCCGGGGAGCTGTTTTTT. Amino acids: CASSYPTGVAGELFF.